Following are 23 T cell receptor beta chains from one sample sequenced in a study of post-analysis software for immune sequencing data. Antigens of these TCRs are unknown. Presence of unique molecular identifiers characterized the TCR beta cDNA libraries. From the PCR reads, TCRdb called clonotypes with MiXCR, one entry per CDR3 protein. The sample includes fewer than 850,000 distinct CDR3 sequences, roughly 50% seen only once; the top ten take approximately 4.4%. Study results and limitations: Five TRBV segments, TRBV5-6, TRBV5-1 and TRBV20-1 among them, were found more frequent in patients than controls.

Sequencing was done on a sample of blood. The receptor source for this set is a girl aged 10 to 17 with multiple sclerosis.

This clonotype was observed a few times. The chain joins TRBV20-1 to TRBJ2-1; the D is unclear. Germline CDR1 and CDR2: DFQATT and SNEGSKA (reference sequence). This CDR3 region has 14 residues. V gave up 6 bases and J gave up 6 bases, with 18 bases separating them. CDR3 sequence (DNA): TGCAGTGCCTATAGACGGGTGTTAGGCAATGAGCAGTTCTTC. This sequence encodes CSAYRRVLGNEQFF.

The V call is TRBV14, the J call TRBJ2-7, with TRBD1 as a possible D gene (6 bases). With 3 bases removed from V and 10 bases from J, the gap between germline ends came to 13 bases. From germline, CDR1 is SGHDN and CDR2 FVKESK. The CDR3 is 12 amino acids. This chain's CDR3 is CASSQLRQAQYF. CDR3 nucleotide sequence: TGTGCCAGCAGCCAGCTTCGACAGGCCCAGTACTTC.

The chain carries TRBV29-1 and TRBJ2-7; 9 nucleotides align to TRBD1. The V segment lost 7 bases and the J segment 3 bases; nucleotides outside the gene matches: 4. From germline, CDR1 is SQVTM and CDR2 ANQGSEA. CDR3 length: 12 amino acids. The CDR3 here is CSAEDRGYEQYF. The CDR3 DNA reads TGCAGCGCCGAGGACAGGGGCTACGAGCAGTACTTC.

This chain joins TRBV5-1 and TRBJ1-5; no reliable D call. V lost 4 bases to trimming and J lost 5 bases, with 10 bases between them. In germline, CDR1 is SGHRS, CDR2 YFSETQ. The length of the CDR3 is 13 residues. The chain's CDR3 is CASSPSPDQPQHF. DNA of the CDR3: TGCGCCAGCAGCCCCTCTCCCGATCAGCCCCAGCATTTT.

V is TRBV5-5 and J is TRBJ1-1, with 7 bases aligning to TRBD1. CDR1 and CDR2 from the germline V gene are SGHKS and YYEKEE (reference sequence). The CDR3 spans 17 residues. V was clipped by 0 bases and J by 0 bases; unmatched bases: 8. The chain's CDR3 is CASSLASIGGMNTEAFF. CDR3 DNA sequence: TGTGCCAGCAGCTTGGCCTCGATAGGGGGCATGAACACTGAAGCTTTCTTT. The full variable domain, completed using reference TRBV5-5 and TRBJ1-1, is DAGVTQSPTHLIKTRGQQVTLRCSPISGHKSVSWYQQVLGQGPQFIFQYYEKEERGRGNFPDRFSARQFPNYSSELNVNALLLGDSALYLCASSLASIGGMNTEAFFGQGTRLTVV.

The chain carries TRBV20-1 and TRBJ2-7; D might be TRBD1 (5 bases). Germline V lookup: CDR1 DFQATT, CDR2 SNEGSKA (reference sequence). The V end lost 1 base, the J end lost 3 bases, and 13 bases lay between the germline ends. The CDR3 length is 14 residues. CDR3 DNA sequence: TGCAGTGCTAGAGTAATCGGACACAGCTACGAGCAGTACTTC. This codes for CSARVIGHSYEQYF.

The chain links TRBV15 to TRBJ2-1; 10 bases agree with TRBD1. Germline-derived CDR1 and CDR2 are LNHNV and YYDKDF (reference sequence). V dropped 5 bases and J dropped 3; count of bases not matched to a gene: 1. This CDR3 is 14 amino acids long. The CDR3 is CATSGTGDYNEQFF. The CDR3 nucleotides read TGTGCCACCAGCGGGACAGGGGACTACAATGAGCAGTTCTTC.

The CDR3 reads CASSPRTRSYNEQFF. The CDR3 nucleotides read TGTGCCAGCAGCCCAAGAACACGATCCTACAATGAGCAGTTCTTC. The chain joins TRBV13 to TRBJ2-1; D is undetermined. This CDR3 has 15 residues. V lost 5 bases and J lost 1, with 12 bases in between. Germline CDR1 reads PRHDT; CDR2 reads FYEKMQ (reference sequence).

V gene TRBV29-1 combines with J gene TRBJ2-3; D is unresolved. Per germline, CDR1 SQVTM and CDR2 ANQGSEA. The CDR3 covers 14 residues. V lost 7 bases, J lost 1 base, and 15 bases lay in between. The CDR3 sequence is CSARLPRGTDTQYF. DNA for the CDR3: TGCAGCGCAAGACTTCCAAGGGGCACAGATACGCAGTATTTT.

The chain joins TRBV5-1 to TRBJ2-1; tentatively, D is TRBD1 (6 bases). This CDR3 comprises 15 residues. The V end lost 5 bases, the J end lost 7 bases, and 19 bases lay between the germline ends. Per the germline V gene, CDR1 is SGHRS and CDR2 is YFSETQ. The CDR3, as DNA: TGCGCCAGCAGTTTCGAGGGGGTGAGGAGAAATGAGCAGTTCTTC. The encoded protein is CASSFEGVRRNEQFF.

The chain is built from TRBV29-1 and TRBJ2-3, with 9 bases lining up with TRBD1. Trimming took 7 bases from V and 2 from J; bases not matched to a gene: 4. The CDR3 consists of 13 residues. Germline CDR1 reads SQVTM; CDR2 reads ANQGSEA. CDR3 sequence: CSDRTGDTDTQYF. CDR3 in DNA: TGCAGCGACCGGACAGGGGACACAGATACGCAGTATTTT.

The chain joins TRBV7-3 to TRBJ2-1; 12 nucleotides align to TRBD2. The V gene end was trimmed by 1 base and the J gene end by 0 bases; junction bases not matched to a gene: 13. The CDR3 spans 21 residues. Germline CDR1 SGHTA, CDR2 FQGTGA. The CDR3 reads CASSLNTGTSGWISSYNEQFF. The CDR3 DNA reads TGTGCCAGCAGCTTAAACACCGGGACTAGCGGGTGGATAAGCTCCTACAATGAGCAGTTCTTC.

The chain links TRBV20-1 to TRBJ2-7; no firm D call. Germline CDR1 DFQATT, CDR2 SNEGSKA (reference sequence). The V and J ends lost 0 bases and 4 bases respectively, with 10 bases between them. The CDR3 contains 13 residues. The CDR3 spells CSARDGKRYEQYF. CDR3 DNA: TGCAGTGCTAGAGATGGGAAGAGATACGAGCAGTACTTC.

This clonotype was detected only a few times. The chain combines TRBV10-3 with TRBJ2-7; a weak D match, TRBD1 (6 bases). TRBJ2-5 explains the end of the DNA better; the J call may be wrong. The CDR3 contains 13 residues. The V gene's germline CDR1 is ENHRY and CDR2 SYGVKD. CDR3 bases: TGTGCCATCAGCCTGGACAGAAAAGAGACCCAGTACTTC. This gives the protein CAISLDRKETQYF.

The chain links TRBV12-3 or TRBV12-4 to TRBJ2-5; 9 nucleotides line up with TRBD1. The CDR3 extends over 13 amino acids. V gave up 7 bases and J gave up 5 bases; unmatched junction bases: 5. The CDR3 coding sequence is TGTGCCAGCACCCTCGACAGGGGGGAGACCCAGTACTTC. It specifies CASTLDRGETQYF.

The chain uses TRBV7-2 and TRBJ2-7; 8 bases are a match to TRBD1. CDR3 length: 14 residues. Looked up from germline, CDR1 is SGHTA and CDR2 is FQGNSA. V lost 3 bases, J lost 2 bases, and 3 bases stayed unmatched. The chain's CDR3 is CASSLPDRAYEQYF. DNA of the CDR3: TGTGCCAGCAGCTTGCCGGACAGGGCCTACGAGCAGTACTTC.

This clonotype has a handful of counts. CDR3 bases: TGCGCCAGCAGCTTGGACGTGGGAGGGACCGAGACCCAGTACTTC. This encodes CASSLDVGGTETQYF. The chain employs TRBV5-1 and TRBJ2-5; TRBD2 matches 7 bases. After removal of 0 bases from V and 5 bases from J, the junction contained 7 bases not matched to a gene. This CDR3 comprises 15 residues. The germline gives CDR1 SGHRS, CDR2 YFSETQ.

The J gene is TRBJ2-1, the V gene TRBV6-2 or TRBV6-3, with D perhaps matching TRBD2 (6 bases). From germline, CDR1 is MNHEY and CDR2 SVGEGT. CDR3 length equals 14 residues. V lost 6 bases and J 8 bases, leaving 17 bases between the germline ends. CDR3 in DNA: TGTGCCAGCAGGCTAGCGCTAGCGAACGATGAGCAGTTCTTC. Encoded protein: CASRLALANDEQFF.

The chain carries TRBV6-6 and TRBJ1-2; 7 nucleotides line up with TRBD1. CDR3 size: 12 residues. J gave up 10 bases and V 0 bases, and 2 bases lay outside the gene matches. Germline lookup yields CDR1 MNHNY and CDR2 SVGAGI (reference sequence). This CDR3 is CASSYSGQTYTF. The CDR3 DNA reads TGTGCCAGCAGTTACTCGGGACAGACCTACACCTTC.

The CDR3 region has the DNA TGTGCCAGCAGCCAATCGGGGATAACTAACTATGGCTACACCTTC. Protein: CASSQSGITNYGYTF. The chain is built from TRBV3-1 and TRBJ1-2, with D unclear. The CDR3 is 15 amino acids. The V end lost 2 bases, the J end lost 0 bases, and 10 bases lay between the germline ends. The germline V gene encodes CDR1 LGHDT and CDR2 YNNKEL (reference sequence).

The chain has TRBV12-3 or TRBV12-4 and TRBJ1-1; no clear D. This CDR3 is 11 amino acids long. The V gene lost 4 bases and the J gene lost 5 bases, with 5 bases spanning the gap. In DNA form, the CDR3 reads TGTGCCAGCAGTTCTTATACTGAAGCTTTCTTT. Protein product: CASSSYTEAFF.

V and J are TRBV20-1 and TRBJ2-1; a weak D match, TRBD1 (5 bases). Trimming stripped 3 bases from V and 10 bases from J, with 19 bases between. The CDR3 covers 14 residues. The germline gives CDR1 DFQATT, CDR2 SNEGSKA (reference sequence). CDR3 nucleotides: TGCAGTGCTAGCCCCGGTCAGGGCGTAGGAGAGCAGTTCTTC. The encoded protein is CSASPGQGVGEQFF.

This clonotype was detected only a few times. The chain couples TRBV20-1 to TRBJ2-5; TRBD2 agrees at 7 bases. The DNA end favors TRBJ2-7, so the J call may be wrong. Germline V gives CDR1 DFQATT, CDR2 SNEGSKA (reference sequence). The CDR3 loop spans 12 amino acids. This CDR3 reads CSARDYGNEQYF. For the CDR3, the DNA is TGCAGTGCCCGGGACTATGGCAACGAGCAGTACTTC.